Listed below are T cell receptor beta chains from one sample, sequenced in a study of T cells in Graves' hyperthyroidism and ophthalmopathy. TCRdb processed the multiplex PCR reads anew with MiXCR; each CDR3 protein has one entry. The repertoire includes 730,000 or so distinct CDR3 sequences, over 15% of them detected once, and around 17% sits in the top ten. The source material was blood. The origin of the receptors is a woman between 45 and 60 years old with Graves' hyperthyroidism that later progressed to Graves' ophthalmopathy. Both conserved end residues are part of each CDR3. A D gene is named only where the DNA matches it firmly. A clone size is listed for some rows: how often the clone was seen (once, few, many), or a class if it is expanded.

d_call cdr3_length j_call clone_size v_call cdr3_aa cdr3_nt
TRBD1 13 TRBJ2-7 many TRBV12-3/TRBV12-4 CASSPGTGGEQYF TGTGCCAGCAGTCCCGGGACAGGGGGCGAGCAGTACTTC
TRBD1 13 TRBJ2-1 - TRBV20-1 CSALRGLLSEQFF TGCAGTGCTCTCAGGGGGCTCCTAAGCGAGCAGTTCTTC
- 12 TRBJ1-5 few TRBV7-2 CASSEANQPQHF TGTGCCAGCAGCGAGGCCAATCAGCCCCAGCATTTT
- 13 TRBJ1-5 - TRBV12-3/TRBV12-4 CASSLWHDQPQHF TGTGCCAGCAGTTTATGGCATGATCAGCCCCAGCATTTT
- 15 TRBJ1-1 many TRBV2 CASRVPGPMNTEAFF TGTGCCAGCAGAGTTCCGGGACCTATGAACACTGAAGCTTTCTTT
- 19 TRBJ1-1 many TRBV2 CASSVGTGPSTPGNTEAFF TGTGCCAGCAGTGTAGGAACGGGACCCTCGACTCCTGGGAACACTGAAGCTTTCTTT
- 15 TRBJ1-1 few TRBV6-1 CASIRRAVMNTEAFF TGTGCCAGCATCCGAAGGGCGGTCATGAACACTGAAGCTTTCTTT
- 14 TRBJ2-7 few TRBV5-4 CASSSRDSAYEQYF TGTGCCAGCAGCTCAAGGGACTCCGCCTACGAGCAGTACTTC
TRBD1 15 TRBJ2-1 few TRBV3-1 CASSQVRGPSNEQFF TGTGCCAGCAGCCAAGTCAGGGGGCCCAGCAATGAGCAGTTCTTC
- 13 TRBJ1-4 - TRBV27 CASSLSRSEKLFF TGTGCCAGCAGTTTATCTAGGAGTGAAAAACTGTTTTTT
- 15 TRBJ2-5 few TRBV20-1 CSAREGLVTGETQYF TGCAGTGCTAGGGAGGGGCTGGTTACGGGGGAGACCCAGTACTTC
- 14 TRBJ1-1 many TRBV11-2 CASSLDPGPRVAFF TGTGCCAGCAGCTTAGATCCAGGACCGAGAGTAGCTTTCTTT
TRBD2 17 TRBJ2-2 - TRBV15 CATSRDTRGGDTGELFF TGTGCCACCAGCAGAGATACCCGCGGGGGGGACACCGGGGAGCTGTTTTTT
- 14 TRBJ2-1 few TRBV5-4 CASSFRFSYNEQFF TGTGCCAGCAGCTTCAGGTTTTCCTACAATGAGCAGTTCTTC
- 14 TRBJ2-1 - TRBV30 CAWSTTLHLNEQFF TGTGCCTGGAGTACAACCCTACACCTCAATGAGCAGTTCTTC
- 14 TRBJ2-7 few TRBV5-4 CASSEIRESREQYF TGTGCCAGCAGCGAAATCCGGGAAAGCCGCGAGCAGTACTTC
- 14 TRBJ1-5 - TRBV20-1 CSATSGRAGQPQHF TGCAGTGCCACGAGCGGCAGGGCCGGGCAGCCCCAGCATTTT
TRBD2 15 TRBJ2-2 many TRBV27 CASRGTSGGNGELFF TGTGCCAGCAGGGGGACTAGCGGGGGGAACGGGGAGCTGTTTTTT
- 12 TRBJ2-5 - TRBV7-6 CASSGGRQTQYF TGTGCCAGCAGCGGGGGCCGGCAGACCCAGTACTTC
- 12 TRBJ2-1 few TRBV6-1 CASSRALDEQFF TGTGCCAGCAGTAGGGCCCTCGATGAGCAGTTCTTC
- 14 TRBJ2-6 many TRBV11-2 CASSSTLWANVLTF TGTGCCAGCAGCTCTACTCTGTGGGCCAACGTCCTGACTTTC
- 13 TRBJ1-1 few TRBV12-3/TRBV12-4 CASSLIRGAEAFF TGTGCCAGCAGTTTGATCCGGGGGGCTGAAGCTTTCTTT
- 13 TRBJ2-5 many TRBV2 CASTAVMFETQYF TGTGCCAGCACCGCTGTTATGTTTGAGACCCAGTACTTC
TRBD1 16 TRBJ2-7 few TRBV13 CASSKTGTGSTYEQYF TGTGCCAGCAGCAAAACCGGGACAGGATCTACCTACGAGCAGTACTTC
TRBD1 13 TRBJ1-1 - TRBV19 CATKDRENTEAFF TGTGCCACAAAAGACAGGGAGAACACTGAAGCTTTCTTT
- 14 TRBJ1-1 few TRBV27 CASSFLASNTEAFF TGTGCCAGCAGTTTCCTGGCCAGCAACACTGAAGCTTTCTTT
- 12 TRBJ1-1 many TRBV3-1 CASSQAGNKAFF TGTGCCAGCAGCCAAGCAGGGAATAAGGCTTTCTTT
- 14 TRBJ2-7 many TRBV29-1 CSVEVGSGSYEQYF TGCAGCGTTGAAGTAGGTAGTGGGTCCTACGAGCAGTACTTC
- 14 TRBJ1-5 many TRBV12-3/TRBV12-4 CASSWRDGNQPQHF TGTGCCAGCAGCTGGAGGGACGGCAATCAGCCCCAGCATTTT
- 15 TRBJ2-3 - TRBV6-1 CASSEERGSVDTQYF TGTGCCAGCAGTGAAGAGCGAGGAAGCGTAGATACGCAGTATTTT
TRBD1 15 TRBJ2-7 many TRBV5-1 CASSLDGQGPYEQYF TGCGCCAGCAGCTTGGACGGACAGGGCCCTTACGAGCAGTACTTC
- 13 TRBJ1-2 - TRBV25-1 CASSGFRNYGYTF TGTGCCAGCAGTGGGTTTAGAAACTATGGCTACACCTTC
- 16 TRBJ1-2 - TRBV6-1 CASRGSRLPDNYGYTF TGTGCCAGCAGGGGATCCCGTCTTCCCGATAACTATGGCTACACCTTC
- 16 TRBJ1-3 - TRBV5-1 CASSLTLQASGNTIYF TGCGCCAGCAGCTTAACCCTACAAGCCTCTGGAAACACCATATATTTT
TRBD2 20 TRBJ2-1 - TRBV3-1 CASSQDLGTSGLSSYNEQFF TGTGCCAGCAGCCAAGACTTGGGGACTAGCGGCTTGAGCTCCTACAATGAGCAGTTCTTC
- 15 TRBJ1-5 - TRBV20-1 CSARVKWHFNQPQHF TGCAGTGCTAGAGTTAAGTGGCACTTCAATCAGCCCCAGCATTTT
TRBD2 18 TRBJ2-5 few TRBV20-1 CSARLKRGRGGEKETQYF TGCAGTGCTAGACTGAAGAGGGGTCGCGGGGGAGAGAAAGAGACCCAGTACTTC
TRBD2 17 TRBJ2-7 - TRBV7-2 CASSLEGLAGGPYEQYF TGTGCCAGCAGCTTAGAGGGACTAGCGGGGGGGCCGTACGAGCAGTACTTC
- 16 TRBJ2-2 many TRBV7-3 CASSLDRRASTGELFF TGTGCCAGCAGCTTAGACCGCAGGGCGAGTACCGGGGAGCTGTTTTTT
- 14 TRBJ2-5 many TRBV7-2 CASSLAGQWETQYF TGTGCCAGCAGCTTAGCCGGTCAGTGGGAGACCCAGTACTTC
- 16 TRBJ1-1 - TRBV9 CASSVDQNSGGTEAFF TGTGCCAGCAGCGTAGATCAGAACTCGGGTGGCACTGAAGCTTTCTTT
- 14 TRBJ1-4 many TRBV18 CASSPPSRNEKLFF TGTGCCAGCTCACCACCCTCGCGGAATGAAAAACTGTTTTTT
TRBD2 16 TRBJ2-5 - TRBV3-1 CASSQVSSGRKETQYF TGTGCCAGCAGCCAAGTATCTAGCGGCAGAAAAGAGACCCAGTACTTC
- 13 TRBJ1-2 - TRBV5-4 CASSSGTLNGYTF TGTGCCAGCAGCTCCGGGACTCTAAATGGCTACACCTTC
TRBD1 16 TRBJ1-2 - TRBV5-1 CASSDGTGDFFYGYTF TGCGCCAGCAGCGACGGGACAGGGGATTTTTTCTATGGCTACACCTTC
- 14 TRBJ1-4 few TRBV5-8 CASSPGDTNEKLFF TGTGCCAGCAGTCCAGGGGATACTAATGAAAAACTGTTTTTT
- 12 TRBJ2-1 many TRBV3-1 CASSTRHNEQFF TGTGCCAGCAGCACTCGGCACAATGAGCAGTTCTTC
- 16 TRBJ2-2 - TRBV7-6 CASSRGAGRNTGELFF TGTGCCAGCAGCCGGGGGGCAGGGCGGAACACCGGGGAGCTGTTTTTT
TRBD2 16 TRBJ2-2 few TRBV13 CASSPPRGANTGELFF TGTGCCAGCAGCCCCCCACGGGGGGCGAACACCGGGGAGCTGTTTTTT
TRBD1 18 TRBJ1-3 - TRBV6-2/TRBV6-3 CASRPGRTGPTPGNTIYF TGTGCCAGCAGACCCGGCCGGACAGGACCAACGCCCGGAAACACCATATATTTT
TRBD1 14 TRBJ1-1 - TRBV19 CASSARQGSTEAFF TGTGCCAGTAGTGCGAGACAGGGGAGCACTGAAGCTTTCTTT
- 13 TRBJ1-5 many TRBV20-1 CSAGQYSNQPQHF TGCAGTGCCGGACAGTATAGCAATCAGCCCCAGCATTTT
- 14 TRBJ1-5 few TRBV27 CASSPYRSDQPQHF TGTGCCAGCAGTCCTTACAGAAGCGATCAGCCCCAGCATTTT
TRBD1 14 TRBJ1-4 few TRBV19 CASSTRTGFEKLFF TGTGCCAGTAGTACTCGGACAGGGTTTGAAAAACTGTTTTTT
TRBD1 14 TRBJ1-1 few TRBV27 CASRDRGLVGEAFF TGTGCCAGCCGGGACAGGGGGCTCGTGGGTGAAGCTTTCTTT
TRBD2 16 TRBJ2-1 many TRBV3-1 CASSQGLAGVYNEQFF TGTGCCAGCAGCCAAGGGCTAGCGGGGGTTTACAATGAGCAGTTCTTC
- 14 TRBJ2-7 many TRBV12-3/TRBV12-4 CASSFGAWSYEQYF TGTGCCAGCAGTTTTGGGGCCTGGTCCTACGAGCAGTACTTC